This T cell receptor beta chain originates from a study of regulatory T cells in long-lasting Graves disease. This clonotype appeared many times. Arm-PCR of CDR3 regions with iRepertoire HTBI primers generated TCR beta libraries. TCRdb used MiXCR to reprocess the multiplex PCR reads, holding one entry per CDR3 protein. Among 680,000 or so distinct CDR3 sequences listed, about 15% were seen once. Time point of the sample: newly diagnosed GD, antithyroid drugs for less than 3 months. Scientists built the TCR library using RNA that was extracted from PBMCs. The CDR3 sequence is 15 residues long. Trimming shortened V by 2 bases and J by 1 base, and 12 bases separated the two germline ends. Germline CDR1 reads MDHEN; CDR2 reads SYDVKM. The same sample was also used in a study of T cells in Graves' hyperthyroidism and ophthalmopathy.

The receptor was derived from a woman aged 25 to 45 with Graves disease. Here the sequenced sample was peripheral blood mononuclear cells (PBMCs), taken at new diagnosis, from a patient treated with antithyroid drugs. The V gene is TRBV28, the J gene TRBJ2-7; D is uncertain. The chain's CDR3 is CASSLIGKLSYEQYF. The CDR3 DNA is TGTGCCAGCAGTTTAATTGGGAAGTTATCCTACGAGCAGTACTTC.